This record concerns one T cell receptor beta chain sequence. The method was immunoSEQ multiplex PCR; TCRdb's version includes in-frame clones alone and lacks a portion of them. This sample has around 270,000 clones, with around 87% found just once. The source of the sample is a study of blood T cell repertoires in COVID-19. Study as a whole: The samples span acute and convalescent COVID-19 from the United States, Italy and Spain.

CDR1 is SEHNR and CDR2 is FQNEAQ in the germline V gene (reference sequence). The CDR3 runs 15 residues. V trimming: 5 bases; J trimming: 4 bases; junction bases outside the gene matches: 3. The V and J genes are TRBV7-9 and TRBJ2-1, with 12 nucleotides matching TRBD2. The TCR comes from a woman aged 45-65 years with acute or convalescent COVID-19. The material sequenced was peripheral blood. Here the CDR3 reads CASSAGLAGYNEQFF. CDR3 nucleotides: TGTGCCAGCAGCGCGGGACTAGCGGGTTACAATGAGCAGTTCTTC.